These 2 T cell receptor beta chains originate from one sample sequenced in a study of T cell repertoires in cytomegalovirus infection. MiXCR, applied by TCRdb to the reads, yields one record per CDR3 protein. The data show some 800,000 distinct CDR3 sequences, just under 30% seen once. Antigens of these TCRs are unknown. The sample consisted of cultured CD8+ T cells from PBMCs, taken from culture after CMV antigen stimulation. The receptors shown here come from a human donor in good health (CMV status not recorded). Some clones in this sample may be carry-over from other donors' samples.

V is TRBV12-3 or TRBV12-4 and J is TRBJ1-2, with D hard to call. The length of the CDR3 is 13 residues. Between the trimmed V and J ends, which lost 5 bases and 8 bases, there was a span of 15 bases. CDR3 nucleotides: TGTGCCAGCAGTCTCCAGGTTTTCAGAGGCTACACCTTC. This sequence encodes CASSLQVFRGYTF.

The rearrangement joins TRBV28 to TRBJ1-2; D gene ambiguous. The CDR3 covers 18 residues. The V end lost 3 bases, the J end lost 3 bases, and 23 bases lay between the germline ends. Germline V gene data show CDR1 as MDHEN and CDR2 as SYDVKM. The CDR3 is CASSLGISSGSPYYGYTF. The CDR3 DNA reads TGTGCCAGCAGTTTGGGTATCTCGTCCGGGAGTCCCTACTATGGCTACACCTTC.